Listed below are T cell receptor beta chains from one sample, sequenced in a study of response to subunit inactivated influenza vaccine. TCRdb ran MiXCR on the RT-PCR reads and lists one entry per CDR3 protein. Of more than 550,000 distinct CDR3 sequences in the sample, 12% were seen once. Sample: PBMCs from blood, taken on the day of vaccination. These receptors all stem from a man aged 50-59 years who received an inactivated influenza vaccine. Each CDR3 is given with its conserved first and last residue. The D gene is left open where the match is weak. Only part of the rows carry a size: once, few, many, or a class if the clone is expanded.

cdr3_nt cdr3_aa clone_size j_call v_call d_call cdr3_length
TGTGCCAGAAGCTTAGCGGCCTATCTGAACACTGAAGCTTTCTTT CARSLAAYLNTEAFF NA TRBJ1-1 TRBV7-6 NA 15
TGTGCCAGCAGGCTCATCCGGGACAGGGGAGGCGAGCAGTACTTC CASRLIRDRGGEQYF many TRBJ2-7 TRBV11-2 TRBD1 15
TGTGCCAGCAGCGCACCGGGACAGTGTGAAAACATTCAGTACTTC CASSAPGQCENIQYF few TRBJ2-4 TRBV21-1 NA 15
TGTGCCAGCAGCCCAAACCCTCGTGGGGGCGAGCAGTACTTC CASSPNPRGGEQYF few TRBJ2-7 TRBV6-1 NA 14
TGTGCCAGCAGTCAAGTTGCGACTCCCACAGATACGCAGTATTTT CASSQVATPTDTQYF few TRBJ2-3 TRBV3-1 NA 15
TGTGCCAGCAGCCTAAGGGGGGACAGCTTTAACTATGGCTACACCTTC CASSLRGDSFNYGYTF NA TRBJ1-2 TRBV7-2 TRBD1 16
TGTGCCAGCAGCCTACGAACTGCGGGATCCTCGATCACCGGGGAGCTGTTTTTT CASSLRTAGSSITGELFF few TRBJ2-2 TRBV6-1 NA 18
TGTGCCAGCTCACCCCCCAACAGGGGAGGTTACGAGCAGTACTTC CASSPPNRGGYEQYF NA TRBJ2-7 TRBV18 NA 15
TGTGCCAGCAGTCCTATTACGAACCTAGCGGGAGGACCCTACAATGAGCAGTTCTTC CASSPITNLAGGPYNEQFF many TRBJ2-1 TRBV28 TRBD2 19
TGTGCCAGCGCCGCAGCCGGGACACCGGGCACTGAAGCTTTCTTT CASAAAGTPGTEAFF NA TRBJ1-1 TRBV6-2/TRBV6-3 NA 15
TGTGCCACCAGTCCTGGATTGGGGGGGGGTATCGAGCAGTACTTC CATSPGLGGGIEQYF few TRBJ2-7 TRBV15 TRBD2 15
TGTGCCAGCACCCAGGGATTGAGGTACCAAGAGACCCAGTACTTC CASTQGLRYQETQYF NA TRBJ2-5 TRBV7-2 NA 15
TGCAGTGCCCATGCTGGAACCCCTAACTATGGCTACACCTTC CSAHAGTPNYGYTF NA TRBJ1-2 TRBV20-1 NA 14
TGTGCCAGCAGTTTGACCCGGGTTCTCGGCAATGAGCAGTTCTTC CASSLTRVLGNEQFF many TRBJ2-1 TRBV28 NA 15
TGTGCCAGCAGTTACCACGTACAGATATACAATGAGCAGTTCTTC CASSYHVQIYNEQFF many TRBJ2-1 TRBV6-5 NA 15
TGTGCCAGCAGGAGCGGGGGGGGCCATGAGCAGTTCTTC CASRSGGGHEQFF NA TRBJ2-1 TRBV7-2 TRBD2 13
TGTGCCAGCAGCTATGAGCGGGGGGACCCCTACAATGAGCAGTTCTTC CASSYERGDPYNEQFF NA TRBJ2-1 TRBV5-6 TRBD2 16
TGTGCCAGCAGCCCCACCCCGGGACAGTCCTACGAGCAGTACTTC CASSPTPGQSYEQYF few TRBJ2-7 TRBV7-8 TRBD1 15
TGTGCCAGCTCACCACCCTTTGCGGTCTCCTACGAGCAGTACTTC CASSPPFAVSYEQYF NA TRBJ2-7 TRBV18 NA 15
TGTGCCAGCAGTGATTTCGGAACGGAGCAAGAGACCCAGTACTTC CASSDFGTEQETQYF NA TRBJ2-5 TRBV2 NA 15
TGTGCCAGCAGCTTTACGTCCCAGGAACTAGCCAAAAACATTCAGTACTTC CASSFTSQELAKNIQYF few TRBJ2-4 TRBV11-2 NA 17
TGTGCCAGCAGGAGACAGGGCCTCGGAAACACCATATATTTT CASRRQGLGNTIYF NA TRBJ1-3 TRBV12-3/TRBV12-4 TRBD1 14
TGTGCCATCAGTGGCGCGGCTAGCGGGGCAAGCTCCTACAATGAGCAGTTCTTC CAISGAASGASSYNEQFF NA TRBJ2-1 TRBV10-3 TRBD2 18
TGTGCCAGCAGCTTAGCGGGAGGGTCAGATACGCAGTATTTT CASSLAGGSDTQYF many TRBJ2-3 TRBV7-2 TRBD2 14
TGTGCCAGCAGCCAAGCCGTATTTTCTGGGGCCAACGTCCTGACTTTC CASSQAVFSGANVLTF NA TRBJ2-6 TRBV4-2 NA 16
TGCGCCAGCAGTACACGACAGGGCTACGAGCAGTACTTC CASSTRQGYEQYF NA TRBJ2-7 TRBV5-1 TRBD1 13
TGCAGTGCTAGGTTGGGACTATACGCCGGCGAGCAGTACTTC CSARLGLYAGEQYF NA TRBJ2-7 TRBV20-1 TRBD2 14
TGTGCCAGCAGTGAATGGGGACAGGGGGTCGAGCAGTACTTC CASSEWGQGVEQYF few TRBJ2-7 TRBV6-1 TRBD1 14
TGTGCCAGCAGCGTAGGGGGTAACTACGAGCAGTACTTC CASSVGGNYEQYF NA TRBJ2-7 TRBV9 NA 13
TGTGCCAGCAGTTACTCGGACGATGAGCAGTTCTTC CASSYSDDEQFF NA TRBJ2-1 TRBV6-5 NA 12
TGTGCCAGCCATTTGGGGGACCACGGGAATGAGCAGTTCTTC CASHLGDHGNEQFF few TRBJ2-1 TRBV12-3/TRBV12-4 NA 14
TGTGCCAGCAGCCAACAGGGGTTGACTGAAGCTTTCTTT CASSQQGLTEAFF NA TRBJ1-1 TRBV7-9 TRBD1 13
TGCGCCAGCAGCCAAGATGGGACTAGGGACGAGCAGTTCTTC CASSQDGTRDEQFF many TRBJ2-1 TRBV4-3 TRBD2 14
TGTGCCAGCAGCCACGGCGGCCTCTATGGCTACACCTTC CASSHGGLYGYTF few TRBJ1-2 TRBV3-1 NA 13
TGTGCCAGCAGTTTATTTCCGGACAGGGGTACCGGGGAGCTGTTTTTT CASSLFPDRGTGELFF NA TRBJ2-2 TRBV12-3/TRBV12-4 TRBD1 16
TGTGCCAGCTCACCAGACAGGGGTGGCAACATTCAGTACTTC CASSPDRGGNIQYF few TRBJ2-4 TRBV18 TRBD1 14
TGTGCCACCAGTGAAGGCCCGGGGTTTAACTCCTACGAGCAGTACTTC CATSEGPGFNSYEQYF few TRBJ2-7 TRBV24-1 NA 16
TGTGCCAGCAGCTTCTCATTCATGCGAGAAGCTTTCTTT CASSFSFMREAFF NA TRBJ1-1 TRBV7-2 NA 13